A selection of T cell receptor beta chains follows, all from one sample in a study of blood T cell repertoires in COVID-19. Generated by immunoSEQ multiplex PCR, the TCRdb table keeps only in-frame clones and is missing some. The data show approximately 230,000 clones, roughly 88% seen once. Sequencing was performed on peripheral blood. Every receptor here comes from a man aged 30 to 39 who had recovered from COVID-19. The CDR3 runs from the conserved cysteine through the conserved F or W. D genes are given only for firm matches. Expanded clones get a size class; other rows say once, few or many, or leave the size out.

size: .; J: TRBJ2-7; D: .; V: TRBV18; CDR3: CASSPVTLGEQYF; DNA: TGTGCCAGCTCACCAGTGACTTTGGGCGAGCAGTACTTC
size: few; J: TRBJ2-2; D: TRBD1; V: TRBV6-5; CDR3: CASSYQGTGATGELFF; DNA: TGTGCCAGCAGTTACCAAGGGACAGGGGCCACCGGGGAGCTGTTTTTT
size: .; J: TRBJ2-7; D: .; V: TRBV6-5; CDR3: CASSYPFLGSVHEQYF; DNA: TGTGCCAGCAGTTACCCTTTTCTGGGGAGTGTTCACGAGCAGTACTTC
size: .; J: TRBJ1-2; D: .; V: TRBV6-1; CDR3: CASSEAWGVGYGYTF; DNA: TGTGCCAGCAGTGAAGCATGGGGGGTAGGCTATGGCTACACCTTC
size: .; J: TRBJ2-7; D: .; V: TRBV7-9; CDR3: CASSSRDYEQYF; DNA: TGTGCCAGCAGCTCCAGGGACTACGAGCAGTACTTC
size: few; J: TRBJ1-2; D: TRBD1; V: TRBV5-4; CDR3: CASSLGTGIINYGGYTF; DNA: TGTGCCAGCAGCTTGGGGACAGGGATTATCAACTATGGCGGCTACACCTTC
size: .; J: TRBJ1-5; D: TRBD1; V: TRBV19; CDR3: CASSVTGGYQPQHF; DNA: TGTGCCAGTAGCGTCACAGGGGGCTATCAGCCCCAGCATTTT
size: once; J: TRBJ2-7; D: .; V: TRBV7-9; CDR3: CASRFSGYEQYF; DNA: TGTGCCAGCCGGTTTAGCGGCTACGAGCAGTACTTC
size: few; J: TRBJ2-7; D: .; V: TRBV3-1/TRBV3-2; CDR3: CASSQDGGYEQYF; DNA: TGTGCCAGCAGCCAAGACGGGGGCTACGAGCAGTACTTC
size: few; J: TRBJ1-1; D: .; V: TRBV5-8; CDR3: CASSLAAGAGNTEAFF; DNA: TGTGCCAGCAGCTTGGCCGCTGGGGCGGGAAACACTGAAGCTTTCTTT
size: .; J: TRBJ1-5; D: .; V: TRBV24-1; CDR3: CATEGLEGRGQSQHF; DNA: TGTGCCACCGAGGGACTGGAGGGGAGGGGTCAGTCCCAGCATTTT
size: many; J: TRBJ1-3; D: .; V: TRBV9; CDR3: CASSAAGDGVSGNTIYF; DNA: TGTGCCAGCAGTGCTGCGGGGGACGGAGTTTCTGGAAACACCATATATTTT
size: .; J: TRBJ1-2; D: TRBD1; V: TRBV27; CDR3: CASRQTGLYGYTF; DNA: TGTGCCAGCAGACAGACAGGGCTTTACGGCTACACCTTC
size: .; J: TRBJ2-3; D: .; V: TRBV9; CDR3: CASSVGQGRVLTDTQYF; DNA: TGTGCCAGCAGCGTAGGACAGGGGAGGGTACTAACAGATACGCAGTATTTT
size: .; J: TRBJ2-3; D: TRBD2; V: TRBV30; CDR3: CAWNKGVSGGADTQYF; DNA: TGTGCCTGGAATAAAGGGGTTAGCGGGGGGGCGGATACGCAGTATTTT
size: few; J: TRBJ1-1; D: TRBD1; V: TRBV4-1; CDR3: CASSPWTGRNTEAFF; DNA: TGCGCCAGCAGCCCCTGGACAGGGAGGAACACTGAAGCTTTCTTT